Each of the 18 T cell receptor beta chains below was sequenced from the same sample in a study of blood T cells in healthy people across ages. Using a J-beta primer mix together with a sample-barcoded 5' primer, a second PCR was run for roughly 6 to 12 cycles. Each CDR3 protein is one row after TCRdb ran MiXCR on the 5' RACE reads. The sample includes approximately 730,000 distinct CDR3 sequences, about 40% of them seen just once. What was sequenced was blood. All receptors derive from a woman aged 55-70 years in good health.

The chain links TRBV4-3 to TRBJ1-4; weak D call: TRBD1 (6 bases). The ends were cut back, 1 base at V and 3 bases at J, with 9 bases in the middle. Germline V gives CDR1 LGHNA, CDR2 YSLEER. The CDR3 contains 15 residues. The CDR3 spells CASSQVAGANEKLFF. The CDR3 nucleotides are TGCGCCAGCAGCCAAGTGGCAGGGGCTAATGAAAAACTGTTTTTT.

This clonotype was counted only a few times. This chain connects TRBV3-1 to TRBJ2-7, with D uncertain. Trimming took off 1 base at V and 4 bases at J, with 14 bases between the two ends. CDR1 is LGHDT and CDR2 is YNNKEL in the germline V gene (reference sequence). This CDR3 region has 15 residues. CDR3 amino acids: CASSQVSVLGYEQYF. CDR3 nucleotides: TGTGCCAGCAGCCAAGTCTCAGTTTTGGGGTACGAGCAGTACTTC.

This clonotype was recorded at least ten times. V usage is TRBV4-1 and J usage is TRBJ2-1; no reliable D call. This CDR3 contains 15 residues. V lost 0 bases and J lost 3, with 9 bases in between. Germline assignment: CDR1 MGHRA and CDR2 YSYEKL. CDR3 DNA sequence: TGCGCCAGCAGCCAAGAAGGGCTCTACTACAATGAGCAGTTCTTC. Translated: CASSQEGLYYNEQFF.

This clonotype was found a few times. V gene TRBV3-1 combines with J gene TRBJ1-1; 8 nucleotides line up with TRBD1. V gave up 1 base and J gave up 5 bases; unmatched junction bases: 9. The CDR3 covers 16 residues. The germline CDR1 and CDR2 sequences are LGHDT and YNNKEL (reference sequence). CDR3 DNA sequence: TGTGCCAGCAGCCAAGTGGGTCAGGGGGCGAAAACTGAAGCTTTCTTT. As protein: CASSQVGQGAKTEAFF.

As concerns this clonotype: Since a much larger clone is just one base distant, this may be a read error. The chain links TRBV7-2 to TRBJ2-5, with 8 bases identical to TRBD1. TRBJ2-1 matches the DNA end more closely, so the J call is doubtful. Germline V CDR1 and CDR2: SGHTA, FQGNSA. This CDR3 comprises 15 residues. The CDR3 region has the DNA TGTGCCAGCAGCTTCTCGCCAGGGGGCCAAGAGACCCAGTTCTTC. Translating it yields CASSFSPGGQETQFF.

This clonotype was counted at least ten times. V gene TRBV6-1 combines with J gene TRBJ2-1, with 13 bases matching TRBD2. Germline CDR1 and CDR2: MNHNS and SASEGT. V was clipped by 6 bases and J by 5 bases; unmatched bases: 13. This CDR3 is built from 18 residues. The CDR3: CASSFGTSGTARDNEQFF. As DNA, the CDR3 is TGTGCCAGCAGCTTTGGGACTAGCGGGACGGCGCGTGACAATGAGCAGTTCTTC.

This clonotype showed up just a few times. The J gene is TRBJ1-5, the V gene TRBV7-2, with 8 bases identical to TRBD1. This CDR3 has 17 residues. CDR1 and CDR2 (germline): SGHTA, FQGNSA. Trimming cost V 1 base and J 5 bases; bases outside gene matches: 10. DNA of the CDR3: TGTGCCAGCAGCTTAGGAGCAGGGGGCCCAAGAGATCAGCCCCAGCATTTT. As protein: CASSLGAGGPRDQPQHF.

This clonotype occurred a few times. The chain uses TRBV11-1 and TRBJ1-6; 9 positions agree with TRBD1. CDR3 length: 14 amino acids. Germline V gene lookup returns CDR1 SGHAT and CDR2 FQDESV (reference sequence). Unmatched junction bases numbered 5, after V lost 5 bases and J lost 9 bases. The CDR3 DNA sequence: TGTGCCAGCAGCCCGACAGGGGGTACTTCACCCCTCCACTTT. Translated: CASSPTGGTSPLHF.

This chain connects TRBV29-1 to TRBJ1-2, with 8 positions matching TRBD1. Germline V gives CDR1 SQVTM, CDR2 ANQGSEA. Trimming took 6 bases from V and 5 from J; bases not matched to a gene: 11. This CDR3 contains 14 residues. CDR3 loop: CSVGDRGAVYGYTF. CDR3 nucleotide sequence: TGCAGCGTAGGCGACAGGGGCGCTGTTTATGGCTACACCTTC.

The V call is TRBV29-1, the J call TRBJ2-1; 8 nucleotides align to TRBD2. The CDR3 extends over 12 amino acids. J lost 5 bases, V lost 7 bases, and 4 bases had no gene match. CDR1 SQVTM and CDR2 ANQGSEA come from the germline V gene. The CDR3 nucleotides read TGCAGCGCCCTGGGACTAGACAATGAGCAGTTCTTC. It yields the protein CSALGLDNEQFF.

CDR3 sequence: CASLTDTQYF. The DNA for the CDR3 is TGTGCCAGCCTCACAGATACGCAGTATTTT. The gene calls are TRBV2 and TRBJ2-3; no reliable D call. V lost 8 bases and J 2 bases, leaving 2 bases between the germline ends. This CDR3 comprises 10 residues. CDR1 is SNHLY, CDR2 FYNNEI, per germline.

The chain has TRBV9 and TRBJ2-1; maybe TRBD2 (7 bases). This CDR3 spans 14 amino acids. Trimming took off 6 bases at V and 7 bases at J, with 17 bases between the two ends. Looked up from germline, CDR1 is SGDLS and CDR2 is YYNGEE. Written as DNA, the CDR3 is TGTGCCAGCACCCTGGGGGGGCCCGGGAATGAGCAGTTCTTC. This encodes CASTLGGPGNEQFF.

J is TRBJ1-6 and V is TRBV20-1; TRBD1 might be the D (5 bases). The CDR3 is 12 residues long. The germline V gene encodes CDR1 DFQATT and CDR2 SNEGSKA (reference sequence). CDR3 nucleotide sequence: TGCAGCAGCAGCAGGGCTAATTCACCCCTCCACTTT. Translating it yields CSSSRANSPLHF.

The V and J genes are TRBV7-9 and TRBJ2-3; D is ambiguous. V lost 1 base to trimming and J lost 11 bases, with 10 bases between them. The CDR3 sequence is 12 residues long. From germline, CDR1 is SEHNR and CDR2 FQNEAQ (reference sequence). CDR3 bases: TGTGCCAGCAGCTTAGGACCCGGTGGGCAGTATTTT. It specifies CASSLGPGGQYF. The full variable domain, completed using reference TRBV7-9 and TRBJ2-3, is DTGVSQNPRHKITKRGQNVTFRCDPISEHNRLYWYRQTLGQGPEFLTYFQNEAQLEKSRLLSDRFSAERPKGSFSTLEIQRTEQGDSAMYLCASSLGPGGQYFGPGTRLTVL.

A remark on this clonotype: It may be a read error: a sequence one base away is much more abundant. The V and J genes are TRBV12-3 or TRBV12-4 and TRBJ2-5; D is unclear. This CDR3 has 12 residues. CDR3 sequence: CARSPLGETQYF. CDR3 DNA sequence: TGTGCCCGCAGCCCATTGGGAGAGACCCAGTACTTC.

This chain joins TRBV10-2 and TRBJ2-7, with D perhaps TRBD1 (5 bases). Germline-derived CDR1 and CDR2 are WSHSY and SAAADI. The V end was cut by 2 bases, the J end by 5 bases, with 7 bases between. The CDR3 covers 12 residues. The CDR3: CASSEGRDEQYF. The CDR3 DNA sequence: TGCGCCAGCAGTGAGGGCAGGGACGAGCAGTACTTC.

The CDR3 nucleotides are TGTGCCAGCAGTTTATTCGGGGGGGTGGGAGAGCAGTTCTTC. Protein: CASSLFGGVGEQFF. The chain combines TRBV12-3 or TRBV12-4 with TRBJ2-1, with 8 bases aligning to TRBD2. The CDR3 is made up of 14 amino acids. Losses at the gene ends were 2 bases for V and 10 bases for J; bases not matched to a gene: 7.

In the case of this clonotype: A read error may explain this, as a much larger clone is one base away. Here the CDR3 reads CSASTSGYNEQYF. The DNA for the CDR3 is TGCAGTGCATCGACTAGCGGTTACAATGAGCAGTACTTC. The V and J genes are TRBV20-1 and TRBJ2-5, with TRBD2 matching 9 bases. CDR1 is DFQATT and CDR2 is SNEGSKA in the germline V gene (reference sequence). This CDR3 has 13 residues. The V segment lost 6 bases and the J segment 11 bases; nucleotides outside the gene matches: 13.